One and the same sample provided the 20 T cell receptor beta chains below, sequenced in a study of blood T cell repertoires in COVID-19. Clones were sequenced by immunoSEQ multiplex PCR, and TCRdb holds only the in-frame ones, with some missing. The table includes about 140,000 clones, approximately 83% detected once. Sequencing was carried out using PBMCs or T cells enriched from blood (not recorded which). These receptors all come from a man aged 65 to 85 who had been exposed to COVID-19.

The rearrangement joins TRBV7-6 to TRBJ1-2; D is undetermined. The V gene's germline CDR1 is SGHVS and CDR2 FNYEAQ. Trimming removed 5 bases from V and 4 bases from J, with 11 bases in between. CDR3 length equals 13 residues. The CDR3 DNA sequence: TGTGCCAGCAGCCCGGAGGGATTCTATGGCTACACCTTC. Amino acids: CASSPEGFYGYTF.

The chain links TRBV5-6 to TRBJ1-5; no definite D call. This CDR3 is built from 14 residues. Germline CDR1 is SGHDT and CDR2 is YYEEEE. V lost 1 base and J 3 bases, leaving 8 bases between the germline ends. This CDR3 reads CASSLYGYNQPQHF. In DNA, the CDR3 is TGTGCCAGCAGCTTGTACGGTTACAATCAGCCCCAGCATTTT.

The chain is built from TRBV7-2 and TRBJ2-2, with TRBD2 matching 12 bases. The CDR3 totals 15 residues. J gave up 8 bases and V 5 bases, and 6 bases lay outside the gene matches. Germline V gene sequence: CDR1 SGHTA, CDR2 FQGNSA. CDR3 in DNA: TGTGCCAGCAGCCCATTACTAGCGGGGGGTGGGGAGCTGTTTTTT. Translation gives CASSPLLAGGGELFF.

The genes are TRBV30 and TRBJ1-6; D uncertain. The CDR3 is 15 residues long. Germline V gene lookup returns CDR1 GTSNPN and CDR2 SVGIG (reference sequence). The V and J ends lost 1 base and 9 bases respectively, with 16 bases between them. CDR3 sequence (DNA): TGTGCCTGGAGTGGAGGTGCAGGCGGGAGTTCACCCCTCCACTTT. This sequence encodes CAWSGGAGGSSPLHF.

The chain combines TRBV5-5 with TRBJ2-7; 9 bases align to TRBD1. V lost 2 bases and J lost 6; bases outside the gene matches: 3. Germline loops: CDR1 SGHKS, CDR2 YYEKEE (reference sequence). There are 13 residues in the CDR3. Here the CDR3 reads CASSFGTGFEQYF. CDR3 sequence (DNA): TGTGCCAGCAGCTTCGGGACAGGGTTCGAGCAGTACTTC. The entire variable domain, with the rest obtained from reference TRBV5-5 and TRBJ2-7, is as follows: DAGVTQSPTHLIKTRGQQVTLRCSPISGHKSVSWYQQVLGQGPQFIFQYYEKEERGRGNFPDRFSARQFPNYSSELNVNALLLGDSALYLCASSFGTGFEQYFGPGTRLTVT.

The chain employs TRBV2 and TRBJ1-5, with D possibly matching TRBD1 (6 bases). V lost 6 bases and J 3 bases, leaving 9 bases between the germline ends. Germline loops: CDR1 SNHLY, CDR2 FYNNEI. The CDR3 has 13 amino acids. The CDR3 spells CASRDSFNQPQHF. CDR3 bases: TGTGCCAGCAGGGACAGCTTCAATCAGCCCCAGCATTTT.

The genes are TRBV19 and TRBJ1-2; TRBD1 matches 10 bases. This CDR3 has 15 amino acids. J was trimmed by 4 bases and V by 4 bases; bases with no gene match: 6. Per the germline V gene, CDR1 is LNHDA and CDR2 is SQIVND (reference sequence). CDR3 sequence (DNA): TGTGCCAGTAGTAGTGGGACAGGGGTCGGCTATGGCTACACCTTC. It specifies CASSSGTGVGYGYTF.

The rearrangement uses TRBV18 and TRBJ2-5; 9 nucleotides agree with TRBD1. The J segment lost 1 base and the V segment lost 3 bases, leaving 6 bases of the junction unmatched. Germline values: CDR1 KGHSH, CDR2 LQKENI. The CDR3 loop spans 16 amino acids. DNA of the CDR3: TGTGCCAGCTCACCCCTGGTGGGACAGGGCCAAGAGACCCAGTACTTC. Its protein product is CASSPLVGQGQETQYF.

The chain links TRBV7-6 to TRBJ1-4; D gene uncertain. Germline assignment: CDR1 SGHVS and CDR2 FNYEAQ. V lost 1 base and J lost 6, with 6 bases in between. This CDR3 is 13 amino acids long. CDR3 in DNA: TGTGCCAGCAGCTTAGACAGAGATGAAAAACTGTTTTTT. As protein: CASSLDRDEKLFF.

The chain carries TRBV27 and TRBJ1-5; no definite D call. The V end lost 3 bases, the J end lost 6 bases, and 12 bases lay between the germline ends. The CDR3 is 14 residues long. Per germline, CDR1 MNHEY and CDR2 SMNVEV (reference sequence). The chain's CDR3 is CASSFVPWSQPQHF. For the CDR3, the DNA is TGTGCCAGCAGTTTTGTGCCGTGGAGTCAGCCCCAGCATTTT.

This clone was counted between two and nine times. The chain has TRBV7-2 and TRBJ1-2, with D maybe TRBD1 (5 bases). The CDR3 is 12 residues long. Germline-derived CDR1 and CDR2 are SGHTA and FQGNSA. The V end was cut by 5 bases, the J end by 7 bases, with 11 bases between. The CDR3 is CASSPRQGGYTF. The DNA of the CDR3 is TGTGCCAGCAGCCCCCGGCAGGGTGGCTACACCTTC.

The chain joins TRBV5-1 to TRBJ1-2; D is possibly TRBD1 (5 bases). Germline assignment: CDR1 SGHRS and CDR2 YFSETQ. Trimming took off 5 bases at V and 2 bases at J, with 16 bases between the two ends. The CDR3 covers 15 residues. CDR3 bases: TGCGCCAGCAGTGCTTCGCCAGGGCCCAACTATGGCTACACCTTC. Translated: CASSASPGPNYGYTF.

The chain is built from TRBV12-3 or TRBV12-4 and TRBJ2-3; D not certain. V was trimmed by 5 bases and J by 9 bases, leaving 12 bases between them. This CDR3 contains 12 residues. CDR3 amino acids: CASSPHSITQYF. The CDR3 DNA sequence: TGTGCCAGCAGTCCCCACTCGATCACGCAGTATTTT.

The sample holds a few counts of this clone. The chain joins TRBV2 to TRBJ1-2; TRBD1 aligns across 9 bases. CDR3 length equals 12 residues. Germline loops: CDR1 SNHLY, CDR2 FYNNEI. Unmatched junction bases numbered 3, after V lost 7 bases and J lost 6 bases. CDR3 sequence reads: CASTGQGNGYTF. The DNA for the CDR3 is TGTGCCAGCACCGGACAGGGGAATGGCTACACCTTC.

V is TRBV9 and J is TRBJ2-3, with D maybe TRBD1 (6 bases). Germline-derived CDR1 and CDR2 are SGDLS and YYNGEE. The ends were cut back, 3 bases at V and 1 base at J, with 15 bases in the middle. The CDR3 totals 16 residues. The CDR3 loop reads CASSAHAPGGTDTQYF. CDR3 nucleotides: TGTGCCAGCAGCGCCCATGCCCCAGGGGGCACAGATACGCAGTATTTT. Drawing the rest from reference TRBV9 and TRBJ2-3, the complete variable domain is DSGVTQTPKHLITATGQRVTLRCSPRSGDLSVYWYQQSLDQGLQFLIQYYNGEERAKGNILERFSAQQFPDLHSELNLSSLELGDSALYFCASSAHAPGGTDTQYFGPGTRLTVL.

The CDR3 here is CASSSRTGTSTDTQYF. CDR3 sequence (DNA): TGTGCCAGCAGCTCGAGGACAGGAACTAGCACAGATACGCAGTATTTT. This chain connects TRBV7-2 to TRBJ2-3; 7 bases agree with TRBD1. V lost 4 bases to trimming and J lost 0 bases; unmatched junction nucleotides: 7. Germline V gene data show CDR1 as SGHTA and CDR2 as FQGNSA. The CDR3 loop spans 16 amino acids.

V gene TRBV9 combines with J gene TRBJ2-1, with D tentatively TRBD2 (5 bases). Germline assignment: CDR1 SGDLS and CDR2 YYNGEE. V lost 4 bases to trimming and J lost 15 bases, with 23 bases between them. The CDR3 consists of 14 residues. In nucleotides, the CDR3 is TGTGCCAGCAGCCCGCCCAGAAGCGGCCCTTGTGCGTTCTTC. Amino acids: CASSPPRSGPCAFF.

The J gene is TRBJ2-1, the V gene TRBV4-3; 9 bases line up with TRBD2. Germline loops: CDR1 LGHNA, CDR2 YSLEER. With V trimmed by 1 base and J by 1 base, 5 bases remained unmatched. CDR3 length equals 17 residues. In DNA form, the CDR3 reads TGCGCCAGCAGCCAAGCCTTTAGCGGGAGTTCCTACAATGAGCAGTTCTTC. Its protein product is CASSQAFSGSSYNEQFF.

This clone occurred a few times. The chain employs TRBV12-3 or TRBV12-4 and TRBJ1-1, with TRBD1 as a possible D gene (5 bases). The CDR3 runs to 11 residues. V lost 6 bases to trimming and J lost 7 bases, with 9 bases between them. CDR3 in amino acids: CASSPGLEAFF. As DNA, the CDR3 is TGTGCCAGCAGCCCGGGACTTGAAGCTTTCTTT.

For the CDR3, the DNA is TGTGCCAGCAGTCCCTCGGGACTGTCCTATGGCTACACCTTC. It is translated as CASSPSGLSYGYTF. This chain uses TRBV6-5 with TRBJ1-2, with D perhaps TRBD1 (5 bases). CDR3 length: 14 residues. The germline V gene has CDR1 MNHEY and CDR2 SVGAGI. V was trimmed by 5 bases and J by 4 bases, leaving 14 bases between them.